These T cell receptor beta chains were read from a single sample in a study of glioma-infiltrating T cells after dendritic cell vaccination. The data were produced by immunoSEQ multiplex PCR, yet TCRdb's version contains in-frame clones alone and is incomplete. The table has under 130,000 clones, roughly 81% seen once; the top ten hold about 12%. The specimen comprised blood, sampled before dendritic cell vaccination. Receptors were obtained from a human donor with glioblastoma. Both conserved end residues are part of each CDR3. D genes are given only for firm matches. Clone size appears in some rows only: once, few, many, or a class for an expanded clone.

CDR3aa: CASSLNRVQPQHF
CDR3nt: TGTGCCAGCAGCCTAAACAGGGTTCAGCCCCAGCATTTT
len: 13
abundance: once
d_gene: .
v_gene: TRBV5-6
j_gene: TRBJ1-5

CDR3aa: CASSQVEQFF
CDR3nt: TGTGCCAGCAGCCAGGTTGAGCAGTTCTTC
len: 10
abundance: .
d_gene: .
v_gene: TRBV28
j_gene: TRBJ2-1

CDR3aa: CASSLENGLSPLHF
CDR3nt: TGCGCCAGCAGCTTGGAAAACGGACTTTCACCCCTCCACTTT
len: 14
abundance: .
d_gene: .
v_gene: TRBV5-1
j_gene: TRBJ1-6

CDR3aa: CASSLGKQGRETQYF
CDR3nt: TGTGCCAGCAGCTTAGGGAAACAGGGGAGAGAGACCCAGTACTTC
len: 15
abundance: .
d_gene: TRBD1
v_gene: TRBV7-9
j_gene: TRBJ2-5

CDR3aa: CASSPRTGMDTEAFF
CDR3nt: TGCGCCAGCAGCCCAAGGACAGGGATGGACACTGAAGCTTTCTTT
len: 15
abundance: few
d_gene: TRBD1
v_gene: TRBV23-1
j_gene: TRBJ1-1

CDR3aa: CASSMGTGITDTQYF
CDR3nt: TGTGCCAGTAGTATGGGTACAGGGATCACAGATACGCAGTATTTT
len: 15
abundance: medium-sized
d_gene: .
v_gene: TRBV19
j_gene: TRBJ2-3

CDR3aa: CASHQEFNYGYTF
CDR3nt: TGTGCCAGTCACCAAGAGTTTAACTATGGCTACACCTTC
len: 13
abundance: .
d_gene: .
v_gene: TRBV19
j_gene: TRBJ1-2

CDR3aa: CATNPQGAFPYGYTF
CDR3nt: TGTGCCACGAACCCGCAGGGGGCTTTCCCCTATGGCTACACCTTC
len: 15
abundance: .
d_gene: TRBD1
v_gene: TRBV7-2
j_gene: TRBJ1-2

CDR3aa: CASSIGDRETEAFF
CDR3nt: TGTGCCAGTAGTATAGGGGACAGGGAGACTGAAGCTTTCTTT
len: 14
abundance: .
d_gene: TRBD1
v_gene: TRBV19
j_gene: TRBJ1-1

CDR3aa: CASSHHGTSSWNNEQFF
CDR3nt: TGTGCCAGCAGCCACCACGGGACTAGCTCCTGGAACAATGAGCAGTTCTTC
len: 17
abundance: .
d_gene: TRBD2
v_gene: TRBV11-2
j_gene: TRBJ2-1

CDR3aa: CASSLDSAEAEKLFF
CDR3nt: TGTGCCAGCAGCTTAGATTCGGCGGAGGCGGAAAAACTGTTTTTT
len: 15
abundance: .
d_gene: .
v_gene: TRBV11-2
j_gene: TRBJ1-4

CDR3aa: CASSPDRVKSYEQYF
CDR3nt: TGCGCCAGCAGCCCTGACAGGGTAAAGTCCTACGAGCAGTACTTC
len: 15
abundance: .
d_gene: TRBD1
v_gene: TRBV5-1
j_gene: TRBJ2-7

CDR3aa: CATKITGLQETQYF
CDR3nt: TGTGCCACCAAGATAACAGGGCTACAAGAGACCCAGTACTTC
len: 14
abundance: .
d_gene: .
v_gene: TRBV19
j_gene: TRBJ2-5

CDR3aa: CASSQQATPNTGELFF
CDR3nt: TGTGCCAGCAGCCAACAAGCGACCCCGAACACCGGGGAGCTGTTTTTT
len: 16
abundance: .
d_gene: .
v_gene: TRBV7-3
j_gene: TRBJ2-2

CDR3aa: CASSEYVRDTDTQYF
CDR3nt: TGTGCCAGCAGTGAATATGTCAGGGACACAGATACGCAGTATTTT
len: 15
abundance: .
d_gene: .
v_gene: TRBV25-1
j_gene: TRBJ2-3

CDR3aa: CASSSASGGGQSQYF
CDR3nt: TGTGCCAGCAGCTCTGCTAGCGGGGGGGGACAGTCGCAGTATTTT
len: 15
abundance: few
d_gene: TRBD2
v_gene: TRBV13
j_gene: TRBJ2-3

CDR3aa: CAVQTGSNSPLHF
CDR3nt: TGCGCCGTACAGACAGGTTCGAATTCACCCCTCCACTTT
len: 13
abundance: .
d_gene: .
v_gene: TRBV10-2
j_gene: TRBJ1-6

CDR3aa: CAIPGQASSGANVLTF
CDR3nt: TGTGCCATTCCGGGACAGGCGAGCTCTGGGGCCAACGTCCTGACTTTC
len: 16
abundance: few
d_gene: TRBD1
v_gene: TRBV10-3
j_gene: TRBJ2-6

CDR3aa: CASSLPGSHEQYF
CDR3nt: TGTGCCAGCAGCTTACCAGGGTCCCACGAGCAGTACTTC
len: 13
abundance: once
d_gene: .
v_gene: TRBV11-3
j_gene: TRBJ2-7

CDR3aa: CASSHQLSGGAETQYF
CDR3nt: TGTGCTAGCAGCCACCAGCTGAGCGGGGGGGCGGAGACCCAGTACTTC
len: 16
abundance: .
d_gene: TRBD2
v_gene: TRBV7-7
j_gene: TRBJ2-5

CDR3aa: CASSQALGAPIYF
CDR3nt: TGTGCCAGCAGCCAAGCACTGGGGGCTCCCATATATTTT
len: 13
abundance: .
d_gene: .
v_gene: TRBV4-2
j_gene: TRBJ1-3

CDR3aa: CASSKLGDYNSPLHF
CDR3nt: TGTGCCAGCAGTAAACTAGGGGACTATAATTCACCCCTTCACTTT
len: 15
abundance: .
d_gene: .
v_gene: TRBV7-9
j_gene: TRBJ1-6

CDR3aa: CASSVEWTGGAGELFF
CDR3nt: TGTGCCAGCAGCGTAGAGTGGACAGGCGGGGCCGGGGAGCTGTTTTTT
len: 16
abundance: .
d_gene: .
v_gene: TRBV9
j_gene: TRBJ2-2

CDR3aa: CATSRGAPQQLSSYNEQFF
CDR3nt: TGTGCCACCAGCAGAGGGGCCCCCCAACAGCTTAGCTCCTACAATGAGCAGTTCTTC
len: 19
abundance: .
d_gene: .
v_gene: TRBV15
j_gene: TRBJ2-1

CDR3aa: CASSTRNTEAFF
CDR3nt: TGCGCCAGCAGCACGCGGAACACTGAAGCTTTCTTT
len: 12
abundance: few
d_gene: .
v_gene: TRBV5-1
j_gene: TRBJ1-1

CDR3aa: CAGWGNRGDENGYTF
CDR3nt: TGTGCCGGGTGGGGGAACAGGGGAGACGAAAATGGCTACACCTTC
len: 15
abundance: few
d_gene: TRBD1
v_gene: TRBV6-6
j_gene: TRBJ1-2

CDR3aa: CASSAPNRGSYEQYF
CDR3nt: TGTGCCAGCAGTGCCCCTAACAGGGGGAGTTACGAGCAGTACTTC
len: 15
abundance: .
d_gene: TRBD1
v_gene: TRBV6-1
j_gene: TRBJ2-7

CDR3aa: CSVEDQQETSGNTIYF
CDR3nt: TGCAGCGTTGAAGATCAACAGGAAACCTCTGGAAACACCATATATTTT
len: 16
abundance: .
d_gene: .
v_gene: TRBV29-1
j_gene: TRBJ1-3

CDR3aa: CASSQWAQGNSNQPQHF
CDR3nt: TGCGCCAGCAGCCAATGGGCCCAGGGGAATAGCAATCAGCCCCAGCATTTT
len: 17
abundance: once
d_gene: .
v_gene: TRBV4-1
j_gene: TRBJ1-5

CDR3aa: CAWNLAGMSGELFF
CDR3nt: TGTGCCTGGAATCTAGCGGGGATGAGCGGGGAGCTGTTTTTT
len: 14
abundance: .
d_gene: TRBD2
v_gene: TRBV30
j_gene: TRBJ2-2

CDR3aa: CASSLPSGQGPQYF
CDR3nt: TGCGCCAGCAGCCTCCCGTCGGGACAGGGTCCACAGTACTTC
len: 14
abundance: .
d_gene: TRBD1
v_gene: TRBV4-1
j_gene: TRBJ2-7

CDR3aa: CASSESTGSTDTQYF
CDR3nt: TGCGCCAGCAGTGAGTCGACAGGGTCAACAGATACGCAGTATTTT
len: 15
abundance: .
d_gene: TRBD1
v_gene: TRBV10-1
j_gene: TRBJ2-3

CDR3aa: CASSEESTGELFF
CDR3nt: TGTGCCAGCAGTGAAGAGAGCACCGGGGAGCTGTTTTTT
len: 13
abundance: .
d_gene: .
v_gene: TRBV6-1
j_gene: TRBJ2-2

CDR3aa: CASSLDTGTGIGETQYF
CDR3nt: TGTGCCAGCAGCTTGGATACCGGGACAGGGATAGGGGAGACCCAGTACTTC
len: 17
abundance: .
d_gene: TRBD1
v_gene: TRBV11-3
j_gene: TRBJ2-5

CDR3aa: CASSPIGQGGWEQYF
CDR3nt: TGTGCCAGCAGCCCGATCGGACAGGGAGGTTGGGAGCAGTACTTC
len: 15
abundance: .
d_gene: TRBD1
v_gene: TRBV6-6
j_gene: TRBJ2-7

CDR3aa: CASSEAETQYF
CDR3nt: TGTGCCAGCAGCGAGGCGGAGACCCAGTACTTC
len: 11
abundance: .
d_gene: .
v_gene: TRBV5-6
j_gene: TRBJ2-5

CDR3aa: CASSASNYGYTF
CDR3nt: TGTGCCAGCAGTGCTTCTAACTATGGCTACACCTTC
len: 12
abundance: .
d_gene: .
v_gene: TRBV6-1
j_gene: TRBJ1-2

CDR3aa: CASSVHGLAGGNEQFF
CDR3nt: TGCGCCAGCAGTGTCCACGGACTAGCGGGGGGGAATGAGCAGTTCTTC
len: 16
abundance: .
d_gene: TRBD2
v_gene: TRBV10-1
j_gene: TRBJ2-1

CDR3aa: CASSPGTGSLEQYF
CDR3nt: TGTGCCAGCAGTCCGGGGACAGGTTCCCTCGAGCAGTACTTC
len: 14
abundance: .
d_gene: TRBD1
v_gene: TRBV5-4
j_gene: TRBJ2-7

CDR3aa: CASSPEGDGSYNSPLHF
CDR3nt: TGTGCCAGCAGCCCAGAGGGGGACGGGTCCTATAATTCACCCCTCCACTTT
len: 17
abundance: .
d_gene: .
v_gene: TRBV7-2
j_gene: TRBJ1-6

CDR3aa: CASSLWGVNTEAFF
CDR3nt: TGTGCCAGCAGCTTATGGGGGGTTAACACTGAAGCTTTCTTT
len: 14
abundance: .
d_gene: .
v_gene: TRBV7-6
j_gene: TRBJ1-1

CDR3aa: CASSRGFDTEAFF
CDR3nt: TGTGCCTCCTCCAGGGGTTTCGACACTGAAGCTTTCTTT
len: 13
abundance: .
d_gene: .
v_gene: TRBV30
j_gene: TRBJ1-1

CDR3aa: CASSQDTLAAHTGELFF
CDR3nt: TGTGCCAGCAGCCAAGATACGCTAGCGGCTCACACCGGGGAGCTGTTTTTT
len: 17
abundance: .
d_gene: TRBD2
v_gene: TRBV14
j_gene: TRBJ2-2

CDR3aa: CASSPTGRRNTGELFF
CDR3nt: TGTGCTAGCAGCCCTACAGGAAGGCGGAACACCGGGGAGCTGTTTTTT
len: 16
abundance: .
d_gene: .
v_gene: TRBV7-7
j_gene: TRBJ2-2

CDR3aa: CATSRDRGEQYF
CDR3nt: TGTGCCACCAGCAGAGATCGAGGAGAGCAGTACTTC
len: 12
abundance: .
d_gene: .
v_gene: TRBV15
j_gene: TRBJ2-7

CDR3aa: CSVGGGALYEQYF
CDR3nt: TGCAGCGTTGGAGGGGGGGCCCTCTACGAGCAGTACTTC
len: 13
abundance: .
d_gene: .
v_gene: TRBV29-1
j_gene: TRBJ2-7

CDR3aa: CASSLAGQNTGELFF
CDR3nt: TGTGCCAGCAGCTTAGCAGGGCAAAACACCGGGGAGCTGTTTTTT
len: 15
abundance: once
d_gene: .
v_gene: TRBV11-3
j_gene: TRBJ2-2

CDR3aa: CASSFGRGNYEQYF
CDR3nt: TGTGCCAGCAGCTTCGGCAGGGGGAACTACGAGCAGTACTTC
len: 14
abundance: .
d_gene: TRBD1
v_gene: TRBV5-6
j_gene: TRBJ2-7

CDR3aa: CASSPAQGDNEKLFF
CDR3nt: TGTGCCAGCAGCCCAGCACAGGGGGACAATGAAAAACTGTTTTTT
len: 15
abundance: .
d_gene: TRBD1
v_gene: TRBV7-2
j_gene: TRBJ1-4

CDR3aa: CASSPRDNANQPQHF
CDR3nt: TGCGCCAGCAGCCCCCGGGACAACGCCAATCAGCCCCAGCATTTT
len: 15
abundance: .
d_gene: .
v_gene: TRBV4-1
j_gene: TRBJ1-5

CDR3aa: CASTPGGYGYTF
CDR3nt: TGTGCCAGCACGCCGGGAGGCTATGGCTACACCTTC
len: 12
abundance: .
d_gene: .
v_gene: TRBV6-5
j_gene: TRBJ1-2

CDR3aa: CASSHYADRGRNGELFF
CDR3nt: TGTGCCAGCAGCCATTATGCAGACAGGGGGCGGAACGGGGAGCTGTTTTTT
len: 17
abundance: .
d_gene: TRBD1
v_gene: TRBV4-2
j_gene: TRBJ2-2

CDR3aa: CAIIRDTYSYEQFF
CDR3nt: TGTGCCATCATCCGGGACACATACTCCTATGAGCAGTTCTTC
len: 14
abundance: .
d_gene: .
v_gene: TRBV2
j_gene: TRBJ2-1

CDR3aa: CASKYRGSTDTQYF
CDR3nt: TGTGCCAGCAAATACAGGGGCTCCACAGATACGCAGTATTTT
len: 14
abundance: .
d_gene: TRBD1
v_gene: TRBV2
j_gene: TRBJ2-3

CDR3aa: CASSLEWDQSGDTEAFF
CDR3nt: TGTGCCAGCAGCTTAGAGTGGGATCAGTCGGGGGACACTGAAGCTTTCTTT
len: 17
abundance: .
d_gene: .
v_gene: TRBV13
j_gene: TRBJ1-1

CDR3aa: CASLAGQGAYEQFF
CDR3nt: TGCGCCAGCTTAGCGGGACAGGGGGCCTATGAGCAGTTCTTC
len: 14
abundance: .
d_gene: TRBD1
v_gene: TRBV5-1
j_gene: TRBJ2-1

CDR3aa: CASSLNSLVYGYTF
CDR3nt: TGTGCCAGCAGCTTAAACAGCTTGGTCTATGGCTACACCTTC
len: 14
abundance: .
d_gene: .
v_gene: TRBV7-9
j_gene: TRBJ1-2

CDR3aa: CASRPTFGGGQDGLNTEAFF
CDR3nt: TGTGCCAGCAGACCCACTTTCGGGGGGGGGCAGGACGGACTGAACACTGAAGCTTTCTTT
len: 20
abundance: .
d_gene: .
v_gene: TRBV6-4
j_gene: TRBJ1-1

CDR3aa: CATSTRRGGVTYNEQFF
CDR3nt: TGTGCCACCAGCACCCGCCGGGGTGGTGTGACCTACAATGAGCAGTTCTTC
len: 17
abundance: .
d_gene: .
v_gene: TRBV15
j_gene: TRBJ2-1

CDR3aa: CASSSAPLSEKLFF
CDR3nt: TGTGCCAGCAGCTCCGCGCCTCTGTCTGAAAAACTGTTTTTT
len: 14
abundance: .
d_gene: .
v_gene: TRBV5-6
j_gene: TRBJ1-4